Described below is a single TCR beta chain sequence and its context. These data belong to a study of CD8+CD57+ T cells in acquired aplastic anemia. The template used for profiling TCR beta VDJ and CDR3 was genomic DNA. From the reads, TCRdb called clonotypes with MiXCR, one entry per CDR3 protein. The sample yields some 280,000 distinct CDR3 sequences, 55% to 60% seen once. The V gene's germline CDR1 is SGHDN and CDR2 FVKESK. The V and J ends lost 7 bases and 1 base respectively, with 9 bases between them. CDR3 length: 13 amino acids. The receptor was isolated from a human donor with severe aplastic anemia or a healthy control (not recorded which). Sequenced material: sorted CD4+, CD8+, or CD8+CD57+ T cells (not recorded which) from PBMCs. The chain recombines TRBV14 with TRBJ2-3; D remains unclear. The CDR3 nucleotides read TGTGCCAGCAAAGGTCGGGGCACAGATACGCAGTATTTT. Protein product: CASKGRGTDTQYF. Complete variable domain (other parts from reference TRBV14 and TRBJ2-3): EAGVTQFPSHSVIEKGQTVTLRCDPISGHDNLYWYRRVMGKEIKFLLHFVKESKQDESGMPNNRFLAERTGGTYSTLKVQPAELEDSGVYFCASKGRGTDTQYFGPGTRLTVL.